These 25 T cell receptor beta chains were sequenced from one sample in a study of blood T cell repertoires in COVID-19. Assay used: immunoSEQ multiplex PCR; TCRdb lists only in-frame clones, some missing. Of about 360,000 clones listed, approximately 86% are singletons. The sequenced sample was peripheral blood. The receptors here all came from a woman aged 60 to 75 with COVID-19, enrolled during active disease.

The CDR3 sequence is CATSGGWNTEAFF. The CDR3 DNA reads TGTGCCACGTCAGGGGGCTGGAACACTGAAGCTTTCTTT. The chain links TRBV19 to TRBJ1-1; TRBD1 matches at 8 bases. CDR1 and CDR2 (germline): LNHDA, SQIVND (reference sequence). CDR3 length: 13 amino acids. With V trimmed by 10 bases and J by 1 base, 5 bases remained unmatched.

The CDR3 DNA follows: TGTGCCAGCAGCGACAGGGCCTATGGCTACACCTTC. Protein product: CASSDRAYGYTF. The chain recombines TRBV6-2 or TRBV6-3 with TRBJ1-2, with TRBD1 identical over 7 bases. The trim removed 6 bases at V and 4 bases at J, leaving 2 bases unmatched. The CDR3 consists of 12 residues. Germline lookup yields CDR1 MNHEY and CDR2 SVGEGT.

The rearrangement joins TRBV5-1 to TRBJ2-1, with TRBD2 as a possible D gene (6 bases). The CDR3 runs to 15 residues. The V gene's germline CDR1 is SGHRS and CDR2 YFSETQ. Trimming removed 7 bases from V and 6 bases from J, with 20 bases in between. The CDR3 nucleotides are TGCGCCAGCCCAGAAGCGGAGGGGCCTACCAATGAGCAGTTCTTC. This sequence encodes CASPEAEGPTNEQFF. Full variable domain (rest looked up from reference TRBV5-1 and TRBJ2-1): KAGVTQTPRYLIKTRGQQVTLSCSPISGHRSVSWYQQTPGQGLQFLFEYFSETQRNKGNFPGRFSGRQFSNSRSEMNVSTLELGDSALYLCASPEAEGPTNEQFFGPGTRLTVL.

The V and J genes are TRBV11-2 and TRBJ2-7; 7 bases map to TRBD2. The trim removed 6 bases at V and 2 bases at J, leaving 7 bases unmatched. This CDR3 is built from 14 residues. The germline gives CDR1 SGHAT, CDR2 FQNNGV. For the CDR3, the DNA is TGTGCCAGCAGTTTCGGTGGGGGGGCCTACGAGCAGTACTTC. Its translation is CASSFGGGAYEQYF.

The CDR3 DNA reads as TGCGCCAGCAGCTTCTCCAACAGGGGCAACACTGAAGCTTTCTTT. Its protein is CASSFSNRGNTEAFF. This sequence joins TRBV5-1 and TRBJ1-1; 7 bases line up with TRBD1. The CDR3 extends over 15 amino acids. V shed 2 bases, J shed 2 bases, and the junction held 6 bases outside the gene matches. Germline V gives CDR1 SGHRS, CDR2 YFSETQ.

CDR3 DNA: TGTGCCAGCACCGATGGACAGGGACGTGGCTACACCTTC. Translation gives CASTDGQGRGYTF. The gene calls are TRBV27 and TRBJ1-2, with TRBD1 matching 8 bases. The junction had 8 bases not matched to a gene; V was cut back by 7 bases and J by 7 bases. This CDR3 is 13 amino acids long. Per germline, CDR1 MNHEY and CDR2 SMNVEV (reference sequence).

The J gene is TRBJ2-7, the V gene TRBV5-1, with a tentative D call TRBD1 (6 bases). V dropped 0 bases and J dropped 5 bases, with 9 bases sitting between them. CDR3 length: 13 amino acids. Germline lookup yields CDR1 SGHRS and CDR2 YFSETQ. The CDR3 coding sequence is TGCGCCAGCAGCTTGGCAGGGGCGAACGAGCAGTACTTC. This sequence encodes CASSLAGANEQYF.

The CDR3 nucleotides read TGTGCCAGCAGCTTAGCCCTCGCGGGGGGAATCTACAATGAGCAGTTCTTC. Translated: CASSLALAGGIYNEQFF. The chain couples TRBV11-3 to TRBJ2-1; 8 bases fit TRBD2. With 1 base clipped from V and 3 bases from J, the junction kept 8 bases outside the gene matches. Per germline, CDR1 SGHNT and CDR2 YENEEA. This CDR3 contains 17 residues.

The chain couples TRBV10-3 to TRBJ1-1; 8 bases are a match to TRBD1. V lost 11 bases to trimming and J lost 3 bases; unmatched junction nucleotides: 8. The CDR3 length is 13 residues. Germline CDR1 is ENHRY and CDR2 is SYGVKD. The CDR3 nucleotides read TGTGCCGTAGACAGGGGTGAGGACACTGAAGCTTTCTTT. Its translation: CAVDRGEDTEAFF.

The chain recombines TRBV11-3 with TRBJ2-3; a possible D gene is TRBD2 (6 bases). This CDR3 has 17 residues. Germline V CDR1 and CDR2: SGHNT, YENEEA. Trimming took 0 bases from V and 6 from J, leaving 19 bases between them. The CDR3 is CASSLDPGTSPRDTQYF. The CDR3, as DNA: TGTGCCAGCAGCTTAGACCCCGGGACTTCCCCTAGGGATACGCAGTATTTT.

This chain uses TRBV5-1 with TRBJ2-2; the D gene is possibly TRBD2 (5 bases). The germline CDR1 and CDR2 sequences are SGHRS and YFSETQ. This CDR3 spans 13 amino acids. The V gene lost 6 bases and the J gene lost 4 bases, with 10 bases spanning the gap. DNA of the CDR3: TGCGCCAGCAAGGTCGGGGTCACCGGGGAGCTGTTTTTT. It is translated as CASKVGVTGELFF.

The chain links TRBV11-2 to TRBJ2-2, with 7 bases that match TRBD1. V shed 2 bases, J shed 3 bases, and the junction held 6 bases outside the gene matches. The CDR3 is 16 amino acids. CDR1 is SGHAT, CDR2 FQNNGV, per germline. The CDR3 DNA reads TGTGCCAGCAGCTTAAACGAGGGGGCTGACACCGGGGAGCTGTTTTTT. It yields the protein CASSLNEGADTGELFF.

This sequence joins TRBV7-9 and TRBJ1-3, with TRBD1 matching 9 bases. Germline CDR1 is SEHNR and CDR2 is FQNEAQ (reference sequence). The CDR3 is made up of 18 amino acids. V lost 8 bases to trimming and J lost 2 bases; unmatched junction nucleotides: 16. CDR3 region: CASGRDRVLSITGNTIYF. The DNA of the CDR3 is TGTGCCAGCGGCCGGGACAGGGTTTTGTCTATTACTGGAAACACCATATATTTT.

The chain combines TRBV4-2 with TRBJ1-2; the D is unclear. Per germline, CDR1 LGHNA and CDR2 YNFKEQ. This CDR3 is built from 17 residues. With 0 bases removed from V and 2 bases from J, the gap between germline ends came to 16 bases. The CDR3 coding sequence is TGTGCCAGCAGCCAAGATCAACTCTCCAGGATAAACTATGGCTACACCTTC. Translating it yields CASSQDQLSRINYGYTF.

J is TRBJ2-5 and V is TRBV2; 9 positions match TRBD2. V was clipped by 10 bases and J by 1 base; unmatched bases: 10. Germline CDR1 SNHLY, CDR2 FYNNEI. The length of the CDR3 is 15 residues. The CDR3 coding sequence is TGTGCCACGCAGAGTGCTAGCGGGGCCCAAGAGACCCAGTACTTC. Amino acids: CATQSASGAQETQYF.

This clone appeared a single time. The chain recombines TRBV5-1 with TRBJ2-2; 10 bases are shared with TRBD1. The CDR3 spans 14 residues. Trimming took 4 bases from V and 7 from J; bases not matched to a gene: 4. Germline V CDR1 and CDR2: SGHRS, YFSETQ. This CDR3 reads CASSPGTGDGELFF. Written as DNA, the CDR3 is TGCGCCAGCAGCCCCGGGACAGGGGACGGGGAGCTGTTTTTT.

The J gene is TRBJ2-7, the V gene TRBV9; weak D call: TRBD2 (6 bases). The CDR3 loop spans 15 amino acids. In germline, CDR1 is SGDLS, CDR2 YYNGEE. Trimming took off 0 bases at V and 3 bases at J, with 13 bases between the two ends. DNA of the CDR3: TGTGCCAGCAGCGTAGGGTATAGCGGCTTCTACGAGCAGTACTTC. As protein: CASSVGYSGFYEQYF.

This chain uses TRBV5-1 with TRBJ2-3; D is possibly TRBD2 (6 bases). Germline V lookup: CDR1 SGHRS, CDR2 YFSETQ. The CDR3 runs to 15 residues. Trimming shortened V by 5 bases and J by 0 bases, and 13 bases separated the two germline ends. This CDR3 is CASRREVASTDTQYF. The CDR3 DNA reads TGCGCCAGCAGAAGGGAGGTGGCTAGCACAGATACGCAGTATTTT.

V is TRBV7-3 and J is TRBJ2-3, with D perhaps matching TRBD1 (5 bases). The CDR3 totals 14 residues. Per germline, CDR1 SGHTA and CDR2 FQGTGA. V lost 2 bases and J 6 bases, leaving 12 bases between the germline ends. The CDR3 reads CASSLGGRVDTQYF. The CDR3 region has the DNA TGTGCCAGCAGCTTAGGTGGCAGGGTGGATACGCAGTATTTT.

CDR3 region: CASSNQQGSYGYTF. The DNA for the CDR3 is TGTGCCAGCAGCAACCAACAGGGTTCCTATGGCTACACCTTC. The genes are TRBV7-9 and TRBJ1-2; weak D call: TRBD1 (6 bases). The CDR3 covers 14 residues. The germline CDR1 and CDR2 sequences are SEHNR and FQNEAQ (reference sequence). Trimming took off 5 bases at V and 4 bases at J, with 14 bases between the two ends. Looking up the rest from reference TRBV7-9 and TRBJ1-2 gives the full variable domain: DTGVSQNPRHKITKRGQNVTFRCDPISEHNRLYWYRQTLGQGPEFLTYFQNEAQLEKSRLLSDRFSAERPKGSFSTLEIQRTEQGDSAMYLCASSNQQGSYGYTFGSGTRLTVV.

This sequence joins TRBV4-1 and TRBJ2-7; D possibly corresponds to TRBD2 (5 bases). The CDR3 has 15 amino acids. V was clipped by 4 bases and J by 3 bases, with 16 bases between them. Germline lookup yields CDR1 MGHRA and CDR2 YSYEKL. CDR3 nucleotides: TGCGCCAGCAGCCTCCAGGACTCGAGTTTCTACGAGCAGTACTTC. Translating gives CASSLQDSSFYEQYF.

In this sample, this clone turned up a few times. This chain joins TRBV18 and TRBJ1-2; the D is unclear. Looked up from germline, CDR1 is KGHSH and CDR2 is LQKENI. Deletions cut 3 bases from V and 2 bases from J, with 7 bases between. The CDR3 sequence is 13 residues long. The CDR3 here is CASSPDTNYGYTF. In DNA, the CDR3 is TGTGCCAGCTCACCCGACACCAACTATGGCTACACCTTC.

The rearrangement joins TRBV19 to TRBJ1-6, with 10 bases fitting TRBD1. V was clipped by 0 bases and J by 10 bases; unmatched bases: 6. The germline CDR1 and CDR2 sequences are LNHDA and SQIVND (reference sequence). The length of the CDR3 is 16 residues. The CDR3 nucleotides are TGTGCCAGTAGTATAGATTCGACAGGGGGCTGGTCACCCCTCCACTTT. Translating gives CASSIDSTGGWSPLHF.

This sequence joins TRBV9 and TRBJ2-4; 7 bases agree with TRBD1. Trimming took 5 bases from V and 4 from J; bases not matched to a gene: 9. The CDR3 extends over 15 amino acids. Germline lookup yields CDR1 SGDLS and CDR2 YYNGEE. CDR3 coding DNA: TGTGCCAGCAGTGCAGGTGGGGGACAGAAAAACATTCAGTACTTC. Translation gives CASSAGGGQKNIQYF.

The V call is TRBV28, the J call TRBJ2-7; 7 positions agree with TRBD1. The CDR3 has 15 amino acids. CDR1 and CDR2 (germline): MDHEN, SYDVKM. With 6 bases clipped from V and 0 bases from J, the junction kept 8 bases outside the gene matches. For the CDR3, the DNA is TGTGCCAGCAGCCGACCGGGACAGAGCTCCTACGAGCAGTACTTC. As protein: CASSRPGQSSYEQYF.